The 32 T cell receptor beta chains reported below all come from one sample, sequenced in a study of T cell responses to AZD1222 COVID-19 vaccine. Here immunoSEQ multiplex PCR was the method, and the copy in TCRdb shows in-frame clones only, minus some. This table holds tens of thousands of clones, 81% found once. The material sequenced was peripheral blood, taken 28 days after the second AZD1222 dose. Receptors were obtained from an adult who received the AZD1222 COVID-19 vaccine.

The chain joins TRBV18 to TRBJ2-1; D call uncertain. CDR3 length: 17 amino acids. Germline loops: CDR1 KGHSH, CDR2 LQKENI. Between the trimmed V and J ends, which lost 0 bases and 3 bases, there was a span of 15 bases. CDR3 residues: CASSPPGSGARYNEQFF. The CDR3 DNA reads as TGTGCCAGCTCACCACCGGGGTCGGGCGCCCGCTACAATGAGCAGTTCTTC.

The chain combines TRBV7-2 with TRBJ2-5, with 7 bases fitting TRBD2. The trim removed 2 bases at V and 3 bases at J, leaving 6 bases unmatched. The CDR3 length is 15 residues. Germline V gives CDR1 SGHTA, CDR2 FQGNSA. CDR3 protein: CASSLNPLAEETQYF. The CDR3, as DNA: TGTGCCAGCAGCTTAAACCCGCTAGCGGAAGAGACCCAGTACTTC.

This chain uses TRBV6-5 with TRBJ1-5; 8 nucleotides align to TRBD1. The CDR3 has 13 residues. Germline lookup yields CDR1 MNHEY and CDR2 SVGAGI. Trimming at V came to 6 bases and at J to 5 bases, leaving 3 bases not matched to a gene. Written as DNA, the CDR3 is TGTGCCAGCAGAGACAGGGGCGATCAGCCCCAGCATTTT. It is translated as CASRDRGDQPQHF.

This clone was seen only once. Other DNA sequences in the sample encode the same CDR3. The chain is built from TRBV18 and TRBJ1-5; D gene uncertain. The V gene's germline CDR1 is KGHSH and CDR2 LQKENI. The CDR3 has 13 residues. Trimming took 2 bases from V and 1 from J, leaving 3 bases between them. Here the CDR3 DNA reads TGTGCCAGCTCACCAGGGAGCAATCAGCCCCAGCATTTT. It encodes CASSPGSNQPQHF.

The chain carries TRBV6-6 and TRBJ2-6; TRBD1 matches 10 bases. Trimming cost V 5 bases and J 0 bases; bases outside gene matches: 4. This CDR3 is built from 17 residues. The germline gives CDR1 MNHNY, CDR2 SVGAGI (reference sequence). The chain's CDR3 is CASSPRTGGSGANVLTF. In DNA, the CDR3 is TGTGCCAGCAGTCCCCGGACAGGGGGCTCTGGGGCCAACGTCCTGACTTTC.

As to this clone: This sample also contains other DNA sequences that code for the same CDR3. In DNA form, the CDR3 reads TGTGCCAGCAGTTTTGGACTAAACACCGGGGAGCTGTTTTTT. Protein: CASSFGLNTGELFF. The chain links TRBV27 to TRBJ2-2, with TRBD2 as a possible D gene (6 bases). The germline V gene has CDR1 MNHEY and CDR2 SMNVEV (reference sequence). Between the trimmed V and J ends, which lost 3 bases and 2 bases, there was a span of 7 bases. CDR3 length equals 14 residues.

V is TRBV29-1 and J is TRBJ2-3; D could derive from TRBD1 or TRBD2 (5 bases each). Germline CDR1 SQVTM, CDR2 ANQGSEA. This CDR3 spans 13 amino acids. Trimming took off 7 bases at V and 1 base at J, with 12 bases between the two ends. This chain's CDR3 is CSAGVGGTDTQYF. CDR3 bases: TGCAGCGCCGGGGTAGGGGGCACAGATACGCAGTATTTT.

This clone has a single count. This rearrangement joins TRBV19 to TRBJ2-7; TRBD2 might be the D (6 bases). The CDR3 consists of 15 residues. V lost 3 bases and J 2 bases, leaving 14 bases between the germline ends. In germline, CDR1 is LNHDA, CDR2 SQIVND (reference sequence). The CDR3 DNA reads TGTGCCAGTAGTATGGCCGGGGGAGAAACCTACGAGCAGTACTTC. Protein product: CASSMAGGETYEQYF.

The chain has TRBV5-1 and TRBJ1-2, with D possibly being TRBD1 (5 bases). The CDR3 has 13 amino acids. Per the germline V gene, CDR1 is SGHRS and CDR2 is YFSETQ. V gave up 0 bases and J gave up 4 bases, with 7 bases separating them. As DNA, the CDR3 is TGCGCCAGCAGCTTGGAGAGGGGCTATGGCTACACCTTC. It codes for CASSLERGYGYTF.

The V call is TRBV6-2 or TRBV6-3, the J call TRBJ2-7, with 8 bases fitting TRBD1. Unmatched junction bases numbered 12, after V lost 5 bases and J lost 9 bases. The CDR3 runs 14 residues. The germline V gene encodes CDR1 MNHEY and CDR2 SVGEGT. CDR3 sequence (DNA): TGTGCCAGCAGTACGGGGACAGGACGGACTTGGCAGTACTTC. Amino acids: CASSTGTGRTWQYF.

This clone was seen a single time. The genes are TRBV7-2 and TRBJ2-7, with D perhaps being TRBD1 or TRBD2 (5 bases each). The CDR3 sequence is 13 residues long. Deletions cut 2 bases from V and 3 bases from J, with 8 bases between. CDR1 SGHTA and CDR2 FQGNSA come from the germline V gene. CDR3: CASSLNGGYEQYF. The CDR3 DNA follows: TGTGCCAGCAGCTTAAATGGGGGCTACGAGCAGTACTTC.

The rearrangement links TRBV29-1 to TRBJ1-2; a possible D gene is TRBD1 (6 bases). The CDR3 has 11 residues. Germline values: CDR1 SQVTM, CDR2 ANQGSEA. V was shortened by 6 bases and J by 7 bases, with 12 bases between the two germline ends. In nucleotides, the CDR3 is TGCAGCGTCCGAAGGGGGGTTGGCTACACCTTC. Residues: CSVRRGVGYTF. Supplemented by reference TRBV29-1 and TRBJ1-2, the full variable domain reads SAVISQKPSRDICQRGTSLTIQCQVDSQVTMMFWYRQQPGQSLTLIATANQGSEATYESGFVIDKFPISRPNLTFSTLTVSNMSPEDSSIYLCSVRRGVGYTFGSGTRLTVV.

This clone was picked up one time. The chain recombines TRBV30 with TRBJ2-7; 9 bases are shared with TRBD2. Germline loops: CDR1 GTSNPN, CDR2 SVGIG (reference sequence). V lost 8 bases and J lost 2; bases outside the gene matches: 4. There are 12 residues in the CDR3. CDR3 DNA: TGTGCCCTTAGCGGGAGCCCCTACGAGCAGTACTTC. The encoded protein is CALSGSPYEQYF. The full variable domain, with the rest looked up from reference TRBV30 and TRBJ2-7, is SQTIHQWPATLVQPVGSPLSLECTVEGTSNPNLYWYRQAAGRGLQLLFYSVGIGQISSEVPQNLSASRPQDRQFILSSKKLLLSDSGFYLCALSGSPYEQYFGPGTRLTVT.

This clone was counted between two and nine times. The J gene is TRBJ2-3, the V gene TRBV27; the D gene is possibly TRBD2 (5 bases). Trimming stripped 2 bases from V and 1 base from J, with 13 bases between. The CDR3 covers 16 residues. CDR1 is MNHEY and CDR2 is SMNVEV in the germline V gene (reference sequence). The CDR3 DNA sequence: TGTGCCAGCAGTTTACGTCCCAGCGGCCGCACAGATACGCAGTATTTT. Protein sequence: CASSLRPSGRTDTQYF.

This chain links TRBV28 with TRBJ1-6, with a weak D call TRBD1 (6 bases). The CDR3 has 16 residues. V was clipped by 7 bases and J by 7 bases, with 20 bases between them. Germline V gene data show CDR1 as MDHEN and CDR2 as SYDVKM. CDR3 DNA: TGTGCCAGCAATATTGAACTAGGACAGATGAATTCACCCCTCCACTTT. Translating it yields CASNIELGQMNSPLHF.

The table lists this clone with a few counts. V usage is TRBV4-3 and J usage is TRBJ2-1; D is possibly TRBD1 (5 bases). The V gene lost 0 bases and the J gene lost 3 bases, with 18 bases spanning the gap. The CDR3 extends over 18 amino acids. CDR1 is LGHNA and CDR2 is YSLEER in the germline V gene. The CDR3 sequence: CASSQDLFGRANYNEQFF. CDR3 in DNA: TGCGCCAGCAGCCAAGATTTGTTCGGCAGGGCCAACTACAATGAGCAGTTCTTC.

The chain has TRBV27 and TRBJ1-2; no reliable D call. The CDR3 is made up of 15 amino acids. Trimming took 3 bases from V and 2 from J, leaving 13 bases between them. Germline loops: CDR1 MNHEY, CDR2 SMNVEV (reference sequence). The CDR3 sequence is CASSFYSGCNYGYTF. The CDR3 region has the DNA TGTGCCAGCAGTTTTTACAGCGGGTGCAACTATGGCTACACCTTC.

This chain connects TRBV7-9 to TRBJ2-7, with 8 bases lining up with TRBD1. Trimming removed 6 bases from V and 6 bases from J; junction bases left unmatched: 4. The CDR3 loop spans 12 amino acids. The V gene's germline CDR1 is SEHNR and CDR2 FQNEAQ (reference sequence). The CDR3 DNA reads as TGTGCCAGCAGTTCCACAGGGGGCGAGCAGTACTTC. This gives the protein CASSSTGGEQYF.

This rearrangement joins TRBV11-2 to TRBJ1-5; D is uncertain. This CDR3 is built from 13 residues. Trimming left V 2 bases short and J 1 base short, with 3 bases between. In germline, CDR1 is SGHAT, CDR2 FQNNGV. The CDR3 region has the DNA TGTGCCAGCAGCTTACTGAGCAATCAGCCCCAGCATTTT. Amino acids: CASSLLSNQPQHF.

This rearrangement joins TRBV29-1 to TRBJ2-1, with TRBD1 identical over 8 bases. CDR1 and CDR2 from the germline V gene are SQVTM and ANQGSEA. There are 14 residues in the CDR3. V shed 6 bases, J shed 4 bases, and the junction held 8 bases outside the gene matches. This chain's CDR3 is CSVARQGTYNEQFF. The CDR3 DNA is TGCAGCGTAGCCCGACAGGGGACTTACAATGAGCAGTTCTTC.

This chain uses TRBV9 with TRBJ1-1; no reliable D call. Trimming cost V 0 bases and J 7 bases, with 13 bases left between them. This CDR3 contains 14 residues. Germline lookup yields CDR1 SGDLS and CDR2 YYNGEE. In DNA, the CDR3 is TGTGCCAGCAGCGTAGACCCAAGCTCGGGTGAAGCTTTCTTT. Protein: CASSVDPSSGEAFF.

The CDR3 bases are TGTGCCAGCAGTTCTAGCGGGAGGGAAGCAGATACGCAGTATTTT. Amino acids: CASSSSGREADTQYF. The genes are TRBV28 and TRBJ2-3, with 12 positions matching TRBD2. J gave up 4 bases and V 4 bases, and 3 bases lay outside the gene matches. Germline V gene sequence: CDR1 MDHEN, CDR2 SYDVKM. The CDR3 sequence is 15 residues long.

CDR3 nucleotides: TGTGCCAGCAGCTTAGATCCTAGCGGGAGGGCCACGTATTTT. Protein product: CASSLDPSGRATYF. The gene calls are TRBV7-9 and TRBJ2-3; 12 nucleotides align to TRBD2. J was trimmed by 14 bases and V by 1 base; bases with no gene match: 7. There are 14 residues in the CDR3. The germline CDR1 and CDR2 sequences are SEHNR and FQNEAQ (reference sequence).

The rearrangement joins TRBV7-8 to TRBJ2-7; D is perhaps TRBD1 or TRBD2 (5 bases each). CDR1 is SGHVS, CDR2 FQNEAQ, per germline. The CDR3 is 14 amino acids. V was shortened by 4 bases and J by 6 bases, with 16 bases between the two germline ends. The CDR3 reads CASSSDPGRIEQYF. The CDR3, as DNA: TGTGCCAGCAGCTCCGACCCGGGACGAATCGAGCAGTACTTC.

The chain recombines TRBV30 with TRBJ1-5; tentatively, D is TRBD1 (5 bases). The V and J ends lost 3 bases and 2 bases respectively, with 17 bases between them. The CDR3 is 16 residues long. Germline V gene lookup returns CDR1 GTSNPN and CDR2 SVGIG (reference sequence). CDR3 region: CAWSDLRGRGNQPQHF. Written as DNA, the CDR3 is TGTGCCTGGAGCGATCTCCGGGGCAGGGGCAATCAGCCCCAGCATTTT.

The chain uses TRBV4-2 and TRBJ2-1; 7 nucleotides agree with TRBD1. V shed 0 bases, J shed 7 bases, and the junction held 0 bases outside the gene matches. Germline V gives CDR1 LGHNA, CDR2 YNFKEQ. The CDR3 extends over 13 amino acids. CDR3 residues: CASSQEQGNEQFF. The CDR3 DNA sequence: TGTGCCAGCAGCCAAGAACAGGGGAATGAGCAGTTCTTC.

This clone appeared a single time. The chain uses TRBV3-1 (or the pseudogene TRBV3-2) and TRBJ2-2; D is possibly TRBD1 or TRBD2 (5 bases each). This CDR3 contains 14 residues. Deletions cut 7 bases from V and 2 bases from J, with 11 bases between. Germline V gives CDR1 LGHDT, CDR2 YNNKEL (reference sequence). CDR3: CASTSGRNTGELFF. The CDR3 DNA sequence: TGTGCCAGCACTTCGGGGCGCAACACCGGGGAGCTGTTTTTT.

This clone was counted once. The chain has TRBV6-5 and TRBJ2-3, with a tentative D call TRBD1 (5 bases). Germline V gene data show CDR1 as MNHEY and CDR2 as SVGAGI. The V and J ends lost 5 bases and 4 bases respectively, with 13 bases between them. This CDR3 has 14 amino acids. Here the CDR3 reads CASSRLREADTQYF. Written as DNA, the CDR3 is TGTGCCAGCAGTAGGCTCAGGGAAGCAGATACGCAGTATTTT.

The genes are TRBV4-1 and TRBJ1-5, with 7 bases identical to TRBD1. Germline trimming cut 3 bases from V and 8 bases from J; bases unmatched to any gene: 10. Germline V gives CDR1 MGHRA, CDR2 YSYEKL. This CDR3 has 15 amino acids. The DNA of the CDR3 is TGCGCCAGCAGCCATACGTGGGACAGCTTAGAGCCCCAGCATTTT. It is translated as CASSHTWDSLEPQHF.

This clone was observed a few times. This chain links TRBV29-1 with TRBJ2-7, with D possibly matching TRBD2 (6 bases). Trimming shortened V by 5 bases and J by 2 bases, and 16 bases separated the two germline ends. Looked up from germline, CDR1 is SQVTM and CDR2 is ANQGSEA. The CDR3 is 14 amino acids. CDR3 amino acids: CSVFVGTSTYEQYF. CDR3 nucleotides: TGCAGCGTTTTTGTAGGGACTTCGACCTACGAGCAGTACTTC.

This sequence joins TRBV27 and TRBJ1-2; a possible D gene is TRBD1 (6 bases). V dropped 6 bases and J dropped 4 bases, with 12 bases sitting between them. This CDR3 comprises 13 residues. CDR1 and CDR2 from the germline V gene are MNHEY and SMNVEV (reference sequence). The CDR3 spells CASRTQGSYGYTF. The CDR3 nucleotides read TGTGCCAGCAGGACACAGGGCTCCTATGGCTACACCTTC.

This clone was found a few times. This chain connects TRBV10-3 to TRBJ1-2; weak D call: TRBD1 (5 bases). Looked up from germline, CDR1 is ENHRY and CDR2 is SYGVKD. The CDR3 sequence is 12 residues long. V was clipped by 5 bases and J by 1 base, with 5 bases between them. The CDR3 DNA follows: TGTGCCATCAGTCAGGGTAACTATGGCTACACCTTC. Its translation: CAISQGNYGYTF.